Listed below are T cell receptor beta chains from one sample, sequenced in a study of post-analysis software for immune sequencing data. A single record per CDR3 protein comes from TCRdb applying MiXCR to the PCR reads. The data show roughly 400,000 distinct CDR3 sequences, 39% seen once. The sequenced material came from blood. Source of these receptors: a girl aged 2 to 10 with multiple sclerosis. The CDR3 runs from the conserved cysteine through the conserved F or W. A D gene is named only where the DNA matches it firmly. Not every row has a clone size; where given, it reads once, few, many or a size class.

TRBV20-1	.	few	TRBJ2-1	TGCAGTGCTAAAGACCGGGGGTTGGATGAGCAGTTCTTC	CSAKDRGLDEQFF
TRBV28	.	.	TRBJ2-5	TGTGCCAGCAGTTTATGGGACAGATTACAAGAGACCCAGTACTTC	CASSLWDRLQETQYF
TRBV28	TRBD2	.	TRBJ2-5	TGTGCCAGCTATTCTAGCGGGAGAGCTGAGACCCAGTACTTC	CASYSSGRAETQYF
TRBV24-1	TRBD1	.	TRBJ1-5	TGTGCCACCAGTGATTCCGGACAGGGGTATCAGCCCCAGCATTTT	CATSDSGQGYQPQHF
TRBV9	.	.	TRBJ1-2	TGTGCCAGCACGTCGGGGGGTAACTATGGCTACACCTTC	CASTSGGNYGYTF
TRBV20-1	TRBD1	.	TRBJ2-1	TGCAGTGCTAGCGTAGTGGGACAGCACAACAATGAGCAGTTCTTC	CSASVVGQHNNEQFF
TRBV7-9	.	.	TRBJ1-1	TGTGCCAGCAGCTTGATGGCCAGGGGAGAGTTGAACACTGAAGCTTTCTTT	CASSLMARGELNTEAFF
TRBV5-5	.	few	TRBJ2-1	TGTGCCAGCAGCTTGGGACTTCGAATTTTCGATGAGCAGTTCTTC	CASSLGLRIFDEQFF
TRBV4-2	TRBD1	.	TRBJ2-4	TGTGCCAGCAGCCAAGTGGGGACAGTCAAAAACATTCAGTACTTC	CASSQVGTVKNIQYF
TRBV10-3	.	few	TRBJ2-7	TGTGCCATCAGTGGACGGGTCTCCTACGAGCAGTACTTC	CAISGRVSYEQYF
TRBV6-6	.	.	TRBJ2-3	TGTGCCAGCAGTAAAATGGGCAGGGTTAACACAGATACGCAGTATTTT	CASSKMGRVNTDTQYF
TRBV5-1	TRBD2	.	TRBJ2-4	TGCGCCAGCAGCTTGGTGGATCCTAGCGGGAGGACCAAAAACATTCAGTACTTC	CASSLVDPSGRTKNIQYF
TRBV11-2	.	.	TRBJ2-7	TGTGCCAGCAGCGATAGGAGGAGCTCCTACGAGCAGTACTTC	CASSDRRSSYEQYF
TRBV20-1	.	few	TRBJ2-7	TGCAGTGCTAGTGGGGCTGTTGATTACGAGCAGTACTTC	CSASGAVDYEQYF
TRBV29-1	TRBD2	many	TRBJ2-1	TGCAGCGTTTACTCACCGGGACTAGCGGGAACCCGCTCCTACAATGAGCAGTTCTTC	CSVYSPGLAGTRSYNEQFF
TRBV29-1	.	few	TRBJ2-5	TGCAGCGTCCAGGACGGTTACCAAGAGACCCAGTACTTC	CSVQDGYQETQYF
TRBV20-1	TRBD2	.	TRBJ2-1	TGCAGTGCTAGAGGTGGACTAGCGGGGCGGGGTGAGCAGTTCTTC	CSARGGLAGRGEQFF
TRBV6-6	.	.	TRBJ2-1	TGTGCCAGCAGTTACTGGCAGACCAATGAGCAGTTCTTC	CASSYWQTNEQFF
TRBV3-1	TRBD1	.	TRBJ2-7	TGTGCCAGCAGCCAAGGGGGGCAGGGGGCTTCCTACGAGCAGTACTTC	CASSQGGQGASYEQYF
TRBV18	.	.	TRBJ2-7	TGTGCCAGCTCACCAGGCATTAAGCACCGGCACACCTACGAGCAGTACTTC	CASSPGIKHRHTYEQYF
TRBV7-2	.	.	TRBJ2-7	TGTGCCAGCAGTCAAGACTTAGAGTTCTACGAGCAGTACTTC	CASSQDLEFYEQYF
TRBV7-9	.	.	TRBJ2-1	TGTGCCAGCAGCTTAGACCGGGGTCTGATTTTACTGCGATCCTACAATGAGCAGTTCTTC	CASSLDRGLILLRSYNEQFF
TRBV3-1	.	.	TRBJ1-2	TGTGCCAGCAGCCCTGACCCTGGCAGCTATGGCTACACCTTC	CASSPDPGSYGYTF
TRBV29-1	TRBD1	few	TRBJ1-2	TGCAGCGTTCCTACAGGGGACTCCTATGGCTACACCTTC	CSVPTGDSYGYTF
TRBV29-1	.	.	TRBJ1-2	TGCAGCGTTTTCTGGGTTAATGGCTACACCTTC	CSVFWVNGYTF
TRBV7-2	TRBD1	.	TRBJ2-1	TGTGCCAGCAGCTTCCCTGGACAGGGACCATTAGGGGCCTACAATGAGCAGTTCTTC	CASSFPGQGPLGAYNEQFF
TRBV25-1	TRBD1	.	TRBJ2-6	TGTGCCAGCAGTGTGACAGGGGCTGGGGCCAACGTCCTGACTTTC	CASSVTGAGANVLTF
TRBV6-5	.	.	TRBJ1-2	TGTGCCAGCAGTTACTCGACTTTTAGAATTACAAACGGCTACACCTTC	CASSYSTFRITNGYTF
TRBV6-6	.	few	TRBJ2-3	TGTGCCAGCATTGCGGTGAGACCTACTAGCACAGATACGCAGTATTTT	CASIAVRPTSTDTQYF
TRBV5-1	.	few	TRBJ1-2	TGCGCCAGCAGCTTGGCCCCAGGGCCCTATGGCTACACCTTC	CASSLAPGPYGYTF
TRBV5-1	TRBD2	.	TRBJ2-1	TGCGCCAGCAGCAGTTTAGCGGGAGAGCAGTTCTTC	CASSSLAGEQFF
TRBV3-1	TRBD2	few	TRBJ2-5	TGTGCCAGCAGCCAACCACAGGCAGGACTAGCGGGGGGGCCCCAGTACTTC	CASSQPQAGLAGGPQYF
TRBV3-1	.	.	TRBJ2-7	TGTGCCAGCAGCCACGGGTGTGGCGGGCCGTGTACCTACGAGCAGTACTTC	CASSHGCGGPCTYEQYF
TRBV4-2	.	.	TRBJ1-5	TGTGCCAGCAGCCAAGATGAGTTTCAGGAACCAAATCAGCCCCAGCATTTT	CASSQDEFQEPNQPQHF
TRBV5-1	TRBD1	once	TRBJ1-1	TGCGCCAGCAGGGTGACAGGGACTATCATGAACACTGAAGCTTTCTTT	CASRVTGTIMNTEAFF
TRBV18	TRBD1	few	TRBJ1-2	TGTGCCAGCTCACCGGGACAGGGGCCAGACTATGGCTACACCTTC	CASSPGQGPDYGYTF
TRBV10-3	.	.	TRBJ1-2	TGTGCCATCAGTGAGTCGGGGAGGGATGGCTACACCTTC	CAISESGRDGYTF
TRBV20-1	.	.	TRBJ2-3	TGCAGTGCTAGAGGCACGAGGGGCGGCAGCACAGATACGCAGTATTTT	CSARGTRGGSTDTQYF
TRBV20-1	.	.	TRBJ2-1	TGCAGTGCTAGTACTAGACGGAGCTCCTACAATGAGCAGTTCTTC	CSASTRRSSYNEQFF
TRBV20-1	.	few	TRBJ2-3	TGCAGTGCCAGGGGTACGGAGGGCTTCACAGATACGCAGTATTTT	CSARGTEGFTDTQYF
TRBV6-5	TRBD1	.	TRBJ1-2	TGTGCCAGCAGTTACGCCCGGGACAGGGTCCTCTATGGCTACACCTTC	CASSYARDRVLYGYTF
TRBV20-1	.	.	TRBJ2-1	TGCAGTGCTAGAGGCTCTGGGGGGCAGTATGAGCAGTTCTTC	CSARGSGGQYEQFF